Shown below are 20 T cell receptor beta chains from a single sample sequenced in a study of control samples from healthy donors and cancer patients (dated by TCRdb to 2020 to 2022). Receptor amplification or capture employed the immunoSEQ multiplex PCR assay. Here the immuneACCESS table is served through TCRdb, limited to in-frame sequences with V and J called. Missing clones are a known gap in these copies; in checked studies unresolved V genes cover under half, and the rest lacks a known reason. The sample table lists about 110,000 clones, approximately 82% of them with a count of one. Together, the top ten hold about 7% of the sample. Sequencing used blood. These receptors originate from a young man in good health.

The CDR3 loop is CASSQGQVGYEQYF. The CDR3, as DNA: TGTGCCAGCAGCCAAGGACAAGTGGGCTACGAGCAGTACTTC. The chain uses TRBV14 and TRBJ2-7; D is unclear. The germline V and J ends were trimmed by 1 base and 3 bases, with 10 bases remaining between them. CDR1 and CDR2 (germline): SGHDN, FVKESK. This CDR3 contains 14 residues. The entire variable domain, with the rest obtained from reference TRBV14 and TRBJ2-7, is as follows: EAGVTQFPSHSVIEKGQTVTLRCDPISGHDNLYWYRRVMGKEIKFLLHFVKESKQDESGMPNNRFLAERTGGTYSTLKVQPAELEDSGVYFCASSQGQVGYEQYFGPGTRLTVT.

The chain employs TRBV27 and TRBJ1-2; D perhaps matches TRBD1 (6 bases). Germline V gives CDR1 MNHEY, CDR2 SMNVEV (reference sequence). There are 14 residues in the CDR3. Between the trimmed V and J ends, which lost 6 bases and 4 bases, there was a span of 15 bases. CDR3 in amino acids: CASRSDRLFYGYTF. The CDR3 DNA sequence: TGTGCCAGCAGATCGGACAGACTCTTCTATGGCTACACCTTC.

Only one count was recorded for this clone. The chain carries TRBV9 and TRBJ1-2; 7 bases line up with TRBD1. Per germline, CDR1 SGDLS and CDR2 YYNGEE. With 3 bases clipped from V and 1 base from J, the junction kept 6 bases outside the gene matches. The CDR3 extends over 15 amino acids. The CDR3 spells CASSAGQTFNYGYTF. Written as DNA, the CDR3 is TGTGCCAGCAGCGCGGGACAGACCTTTAACTATGGCTACACCTTC. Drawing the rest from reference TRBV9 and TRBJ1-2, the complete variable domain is DSGVTQTPKHLITATGQRVTLRCSPRSGDLSVYWYQQSLDQGLQFLIQYYNGEERAKGNILERFSAQQFPDLHSELNLSSLELGDSALYFCASSAGQTFNYGYTFGSGTRLTVV.

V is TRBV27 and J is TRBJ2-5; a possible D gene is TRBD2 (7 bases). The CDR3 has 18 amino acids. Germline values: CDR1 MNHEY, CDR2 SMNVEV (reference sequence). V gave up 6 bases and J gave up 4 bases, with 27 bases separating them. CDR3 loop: CASSRARSGGYGRETQYF. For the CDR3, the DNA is TGTGCCAGCAGCCGAGCCCGATCGGGGGGCTATGGAAGAGAGACCCAGTACTTC.

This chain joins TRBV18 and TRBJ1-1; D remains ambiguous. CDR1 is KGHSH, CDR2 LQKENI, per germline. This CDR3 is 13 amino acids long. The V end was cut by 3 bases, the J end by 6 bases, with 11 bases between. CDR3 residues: CASSPSRTAEAFF. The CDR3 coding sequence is TGTGCCAGCTCACCTTCCCGGACGGCTGAAGCTTTCTTT.

CDR3 sequence (DNA): TGTGCCAGCAGTGAACCAGGGTTCTCTGGAAACACCATATATTTT. This codes for CASSEPGFSGNTIYF. The rearrangement joins TRBV6-1 to TRBJ1-3; perhaps TRBD1 as D (5 bases). The CDR3 loop spans 15 amino acids. Trimming shortened V by 2 bases and J by 0 bases, and 8 bases separated the two germline ends. Germline V gene sequence: CDR1 MNHNS, CDR2 SASEGT.

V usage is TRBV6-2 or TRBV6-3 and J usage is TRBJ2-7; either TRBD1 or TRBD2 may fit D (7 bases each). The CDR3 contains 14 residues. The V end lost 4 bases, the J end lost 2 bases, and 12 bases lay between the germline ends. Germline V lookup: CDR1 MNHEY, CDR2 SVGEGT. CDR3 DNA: TGTGCCAGCAGTTCCAGGGGGGGCGCCTACGAGCAGTACTTC. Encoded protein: CASSSRGGAYEQYF.

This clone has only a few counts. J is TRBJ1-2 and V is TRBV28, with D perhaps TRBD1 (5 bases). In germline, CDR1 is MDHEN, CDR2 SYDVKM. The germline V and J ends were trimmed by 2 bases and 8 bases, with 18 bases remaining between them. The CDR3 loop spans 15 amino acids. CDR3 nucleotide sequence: TGTGCCAGCAGTTTAAGGGACCCGGCCCACGGGGGCTACACCTTC. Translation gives CASSLRDPAHGGYTF.

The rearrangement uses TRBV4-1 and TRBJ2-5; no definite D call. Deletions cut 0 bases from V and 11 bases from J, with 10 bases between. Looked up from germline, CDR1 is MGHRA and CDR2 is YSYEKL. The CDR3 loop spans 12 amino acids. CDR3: CASSQDRTTQYF. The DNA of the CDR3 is TGCGCCAGCAGCCAAGATAGGACGACTCAGTACTTC.

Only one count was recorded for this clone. The CDR3 DNA follows: TGCGCCAGCAGCTTGGGCCAGACCTCGAACACTGAAGCTTTCTTT. This codes for CASSLGQTSNTEAFF. The chain links TRBV5-1 to TRBJ1-1; D is ambiguous. The CDR3 loop spans 15 amino acids. The V end was cut by 0 bases, the J end by 1 base, with 10 bases between. Germline values: CDR1 SGHRS, CDR2 YFSETQ.

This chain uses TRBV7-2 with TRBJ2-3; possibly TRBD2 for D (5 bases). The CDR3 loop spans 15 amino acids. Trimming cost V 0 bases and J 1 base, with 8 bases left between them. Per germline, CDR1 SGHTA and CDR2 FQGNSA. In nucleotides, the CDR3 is TGTGCCAGCAGCTTAGCGCCCGGGGGCACAGATACGCAGTATTTT. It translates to CASSLAPGGTDTQYF. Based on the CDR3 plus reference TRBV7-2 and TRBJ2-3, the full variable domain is GAGVSQSPSNKVTEKGKDVELRCDPISGHTALYWYRQSLGQGLEFLIYFQGNSAPDKSGLPSDRFSAERTGGSVSTLTIQRTQQEDSAVYLCASSLAPGGTDTQYFGPGTRLTVL.

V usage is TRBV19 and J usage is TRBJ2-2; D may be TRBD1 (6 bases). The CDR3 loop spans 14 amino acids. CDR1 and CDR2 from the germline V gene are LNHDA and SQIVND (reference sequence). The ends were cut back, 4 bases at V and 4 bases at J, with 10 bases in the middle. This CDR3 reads CASSTAGATGELFF. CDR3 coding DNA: TGTGCCAGTAGTACGGCAGGGGCCACCGGGGAGCTGTTTTTT.

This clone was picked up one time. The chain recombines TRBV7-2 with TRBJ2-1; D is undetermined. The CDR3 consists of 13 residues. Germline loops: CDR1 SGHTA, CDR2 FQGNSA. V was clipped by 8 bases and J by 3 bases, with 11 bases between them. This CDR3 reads CASSGRVYNEQFF. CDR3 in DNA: TGTGCCAGCTCTGGACGGGTCTACAATGAGCAGTTCTTC. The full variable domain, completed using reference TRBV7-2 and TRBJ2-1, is GAGVSQSPSNKVTEKGKDVELRCDPISGHTALYWYRQSLGQGLEFLIYFQGNSAPDKSGLPSDRFSAERTGGSVSTLTIQRTQQEDSAVYLCASSGRVYNEQFFGPGTRLTVL.

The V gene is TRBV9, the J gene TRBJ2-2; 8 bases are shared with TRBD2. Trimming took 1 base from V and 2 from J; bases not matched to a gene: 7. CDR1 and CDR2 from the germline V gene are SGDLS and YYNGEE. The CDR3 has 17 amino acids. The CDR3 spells CASSVLGRGHNTGELFF. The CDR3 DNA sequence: TGTGCCAGCAGCGTACTCGGGAGGGGCCATAACACCGGGGAGCTGTTTTTT.

The CDR3 reads CASSIAQSSYEQYF. CDR3 DNA sequence: TGTGCCAGTAGTATTGCGCAGAGCTCCTACGAGCAGTACTTC. The rearrangement uses TRBV19 and TRBJ2-7; D call uncertain. Between the trimmed V and J ends, which lost 3 bases and 0 bases, there was a span of 9 bases. Germline loops: CDR1 LNHDA, CDR2 SQIVND (reference sequence). The CDR3 has 14 amino acids.

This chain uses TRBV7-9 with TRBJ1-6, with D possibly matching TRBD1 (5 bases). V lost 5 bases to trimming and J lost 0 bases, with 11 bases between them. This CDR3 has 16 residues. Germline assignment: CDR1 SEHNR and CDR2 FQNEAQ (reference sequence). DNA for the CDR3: TGTGCCAGCAGCAGGGACGTGAGCTCCTATAATTCACCCCTCCACTTT. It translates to CASSRDVSSYNSPLHF.

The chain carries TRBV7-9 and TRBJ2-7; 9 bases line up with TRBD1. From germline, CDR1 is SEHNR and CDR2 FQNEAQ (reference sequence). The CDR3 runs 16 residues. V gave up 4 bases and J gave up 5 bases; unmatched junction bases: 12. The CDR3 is CASSSPEGTGHDEQYF. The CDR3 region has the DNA TGTGCCAGCAGCTCACCGGAAGGGACAGGGCATGACGAGCAGTACTTC.

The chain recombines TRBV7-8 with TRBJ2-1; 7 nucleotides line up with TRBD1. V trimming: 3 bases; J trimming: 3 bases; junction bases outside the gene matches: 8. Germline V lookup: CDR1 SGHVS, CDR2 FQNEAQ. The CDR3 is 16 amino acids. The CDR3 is CASSLYRGRVYNEQFF. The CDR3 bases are TGTGCCAGCAGCTTGTACAGGGGACGGGTCTACAATGAGCAGTTCTTC. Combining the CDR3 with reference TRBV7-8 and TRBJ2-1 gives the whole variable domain GAGVSQSPRYKVAKRGQDVALRCDPISGHVSLFWYQQALGQGPEFLTYFQNEAQLDKSGLPSDRFFAERPEGSVSTLKIQRTQQEDSAVYLCASSLYRGRVYNEQFFGPGTRLTVL.

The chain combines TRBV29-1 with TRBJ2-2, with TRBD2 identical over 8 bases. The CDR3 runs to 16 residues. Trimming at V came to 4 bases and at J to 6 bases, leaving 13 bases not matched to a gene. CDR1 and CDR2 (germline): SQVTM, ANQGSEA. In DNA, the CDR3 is TGCAGCGTTGGGGGAGCGGGGGCCCGCGAATCCGGGGAGCTGTTTTTT. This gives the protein CSVGGAGARESGELFF.

The CDR3: CASSPAVPGELFF. DNA for the CDR3: TGTGCCAGCTCACCAGCGGTTCCCGGGGAGCTGTTTTTT. This rearrangement joins TRBV18 to TRBJ2-2; D ambiguous. This CDR3 is 13 amino acids long. With 2 bases removed from V and 6 bases from J, the gap between germline ends came to 7 bases. Germline lookup yields CDR1 KGHSH and CDR2 LQKENI.